This T cell receptor beta chain derives from a study of blood T cell repertoires in COVID-19. Across the study: Samples taken during acute and convalescent COVID-19 were collected in the United States, Italy and Spain. The analysed material was cDNA or gDNA that came from T cells, B-cell-depleted T cells, or PBMCs.

Of note for this clone: At the DNA level, this CDR3 is encoded by other sequences in the same sample as well.

The CDR3 extends over 14 amino acids. The germline CDR1 and CDR2 sequences are MNHEY and SMNVEV (reference sequence). Trimming at V came to 3 bases and at J to 4 bases, leaving 3 bases not matched to a gene. Methods used by the authors: Estimation of nucleated cell counts relied on the amplification of reference gene primers. Sequencing used immunoSEQ multiplex PCR; TCRdb keeps in-frame clones, though not all of them. V and J calls and clone size come straight from that table; D and trimming were deduced from the DNA. The sample has 170,000 or so clones, 80% to 90% seen once. The receptor was isolated from a man in his late teens or twenties who had recovered from COVID-19. The chain couples TRBV27 to TRBJ2-7; TRBD1 agrees at 10 bases. Sample: peripheral blood. This chain's CDR3 is CASSLGQGYYEQYF. For the CDR3, the DNA is TGTGCCAGCAGTTTGGGACAGGGGTATTACGAGCAGTACTTC.